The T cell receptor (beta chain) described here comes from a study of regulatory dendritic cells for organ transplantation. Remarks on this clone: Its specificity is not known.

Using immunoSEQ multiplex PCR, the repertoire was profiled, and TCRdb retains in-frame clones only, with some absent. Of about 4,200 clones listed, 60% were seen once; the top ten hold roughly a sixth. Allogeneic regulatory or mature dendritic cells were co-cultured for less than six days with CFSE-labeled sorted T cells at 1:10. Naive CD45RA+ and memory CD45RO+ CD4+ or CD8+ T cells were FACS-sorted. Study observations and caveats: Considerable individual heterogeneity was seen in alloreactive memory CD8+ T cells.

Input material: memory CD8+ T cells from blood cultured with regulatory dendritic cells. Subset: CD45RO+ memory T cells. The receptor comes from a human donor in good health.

CDR3 in DNA: TGTGCCAGCAGCCCCACAGGGGTCCACGGCTACACCTTC. This codes for CASSPTGVHGYTF. The V gene is TRBV6-5, the J gene TRBJ1-2, with 7 bases fitting TRBD1. V lost 6 bases to trimming and J lost 8 bases; unmatched junction nucleotides: 9. Germline V CDR1 and CDR2: MNHEY, SVGAGI. This CDR3 spans 13 amino acids.